These 23 T cell receptor beta chains were sequenced from one sample in a study of blood T cell repertoires in COVID-19. Some clones are missing from TCRdb's copy, which holds only in-frame ones; the method was immunoSEQ multiplex PCR. Here the sample spans about 380,000 clones, almost 90% being singletons. The source material was peripheral blood. These receptors came from a man aged 18 to 29 with active or convalescent COVID-19.

For the CDR3, the DNA is TGTGCCACCAGCAGAGATATTACCACAGGGCGATGGAGCACAGATACGCAGTATTTT. Translating it yields CATSRDITTGRWSTDTQYF. This chain joins TRBV15 and TRBJ2-3, with D perhaps matching TRBD1 (6 bases). In germline, CDR1 is LNHNV, CDR2 YYDKDF (reference sequence). Trimming took off 0 bases at V and 0 bases at J, with 19 bases between the two ends. The CDR3 runs 19 residues.

The rearrangement joins TRBV28 to TRBJ1-1; 7 bases map to TRBD1. V shed 5 bases and J 4 bases; nucleotides not matched to a gene: 10. CDR1 and CDR2 from the germline V gene are MDHEN and SYDVKM. There are 15 residues in the CDR3. The DNA of the CDR3 is TGTGCCAGCAGTCGACAGGGAGGTTTGAGCACTGAAGCTTTCTTT. Protein: CASSRQGGLSTEAFF.

J is TRBJ1-2 and V is TRBV9; 8 bases align to TRBD1. The CDR3 spans 16 residues. Per germline, CDR1 SGDLS and CDR2 YYNGEE. The junction had 13 bases not matched to a gene; V was cut back by 2 bases and J by 7 bases. CDR3 DNA: TGTGCCAGCAGCGTCGGGGACAGGTCCACCCCCAGTGGCTACACCTTC. This codes for CASSVGDRSTPSGYTF. Based on the CDR3 plus reference TRBV9 and TRBJ1-2, the full variable domain is DSGVTQTPKHLITATGQRVTLRCSPRSGDLSVYWYQQSLDQGLQFLIQYYNGEERAKGNILERFSAQQFPDLHSELNLSSLELGDSALYFCASSVGDRSTPSGYTFGSGTRLTVV.

The chain has TRBV6-5 and TRBJ2-1; D is uncertain. The CDR3 is made up of 14 amino acids. The ends were cut back, 3 bases at V and 6 bases at J, with 12 bases in the middle. Germline assignment: CDR1 MNHEY and CDR2 SVGAGI. The CDR3 reads CASSYVAVANEQFF. CDR3 DNA sequence: TGTGCCAGCAGTTATGTGGCCGTAGCCAATGAGCAGTTCTTC.

The chain is built from TRBV6-4 and TRBJ1-5; a possible D gene is TRBD1 (6 bases). Per germline, CDR1 MRHNA and CDR2 SNTAGT. V shed 5 bases and J shed 0 bases, with 17 bases lying between them. CDR3 length equals 17 residues. This CDR3 is CASSPTGHPNSNQPQHF. As DNA, the CDR3 is TGTGCCAGCAGTCCCACAGGGCACCCTAATAGCAATCAGCCCCAGCATTTT.

This chain links TRBV11-2 with TRBJ1-1; weak D call: TRBD1 (6 bases). V gave up 5 bases and J gave up 1 base, with 17 bases separating them. CDR1 is SGHAT, CDR2 FQNNGV, per germline. The CDR3 has 16 amino acids. CDR3 DNA sequence: TGTGCCAGCAGCAGAATTTTCGGCAGGGGGAACACTGAAGCTTTCTTT. It specifies CASSRIFGRGNTEAFF.

This clone was detected a few times. The CDR3 protein is CASSLPTAFRRGSGSPLHF. The CDR3 bases are TGTGCCAGCAGCTTACCAACCGCTTTTCGCAGGGGGTCCGGTTCACCCCTCCACTTT. This chain links TRBV7-2 with TRBJ1-6; TRBD1 matches 7 bases. With V trimmed by 2 bases and J by 9 bases, 19 bases remained unmatched. Per the germline V gene, CDR1 is SGHTA and CDR2 is FQGNSA. The CDR3 is made up of 19 amino acids.

The chain carries TRBV18 and TRBJ1-5, with D perhaps TRBD1 (6 bases). Per germline, CDR1 KGHSH and CDR2 LQKENI. Trimming left V 5 bases short and J 6 bases short, with 20 bases between. This CDR3 comprises 16 residues. CDR3 in DNA: TGTGCCAGCTCATACAACGTGGGGGCAGTCGGTCAGCCCCAGCATTTT. This sequence encodes CASSYNVGAVGQPQHF.

In DNA form, the CDR3 reads TGTGCCACCATGCGACAGGGGGTTGGCACCGGGGAGCTGTTTTTT. As protein: CATMRQGVGTGELFF. The V and J genes are TRBV24-1 and TRBJ2-2, with TRBD1 matching over 9 bases. The V gene end was trimmed by 8 bases and the J gene end by 4 bases; junction bases not matched to a gene: 7. Germline V gene sequence: CDR1 KGHDR, CDR2 SFDVKD. There are 15 residues in the CDR3.

This chain uses TRBV2 with TRBJ2-7, with TRBD1 matching 11 bases. The CDR3 has 16 residues. CDR1 and CDR2 from the germline V gene are SNHLY and FYNNEI. V lost 8 bases to trimming and J lost 3 bases; unmatched junction nucleotides: 12. Here the CDR3 reads CASLPDGTGGFYEQYF. For the CDR3, the DNA is TGTGCCAGCCTTCCAGACGGGACAGGGGGGTTCTACGAGCAGTACTTC.

The CDR3 nucleotides are TGCAGCGTTGAAGGAGGTACCCGACTAGCGGGAGGGCCCTACAATGAGCAGTTCTTC. The encoded protein is CSVEGGTRLAGGPYNEQFF. The chain links TRBV29-1 to TRBJ2-1; 14 bases line up with TRBD2. Germline V CDR1 and CDR2: SQVTM, ANQGSEA. V lost 1 base and J lost 2; bases outside the gene matches: 10. The CDR3 runs 19 residues.

V usage is TRBV27 and J usage is TRBJ1-2, with 7 bases matching TRBD1. The ends lost 7 bases at V and 4 bases at J; junction bases unmatched: 9. The CDR3 consists of 14 residues. Germline V gene lookup returns CDR1 MNHEY and CDR2 SMNVEV (reference sequence). The CDR3 bases are TGTGCCAGCACCTCCCACAGGGGTGGCTATGGCTACACCTTC. Amino acid sequence: CASTSHRGGYGYTF.

The chain has TRBV19 and TRBJ1-6; D unclear. Between the trimmed V and J ends, which lost 0 bases and 7 bases, there was a span of 13 bases. There are 16 residues in the CDR3. The V gene's germline CDR1 is LNHDA and CDR2 SQIVND (reference sequence). CDR3 bases: TGTGCCAGTAGTATAGATGGCCGGGGAGACAATTCACCCCTCCACTTT. It yields the protein CASSIDGRGDNSPLHF.

V is TRBV21-1 and J is TRBJ1-2. TRBV21-1 is described as a pseudogene. This CDR3 region has 15 residues. CDR3 in DNA: TGTGCCAGCAGACGGGAGACCTTAACTAACTATGGCTACACCTTC. Protein: CASRRETLTNYGYTF.

The chain is built from TRBV7-9 and TRBJ1-2, with TRBD1 matching 7 bases. V dropped 4 bases and J dropped 6; count of bases not matched to a gene: 14. CDR3 length: 16 residues. CDR1 and CDR2 (germline): SEHNR, FQNEAQ (reference sequence). CDR3 nucleotides: TGTGCCAGCAGCTCCCGGGGGCTAAGGACAGGTGATGGCTACACCTTC. Residues: CASSSRGLRTGDGYTF. The full variable domain, in which reference TRBV7-9 and TRBJ1-2 provide the parts outside the CDR3, is DTGVSQNPRHKITKRGQNVTFRCDPISEHNRLYWYRQTLGQGPEFLTYFQNEAQLEKSRLLSDRFSAERPKGSFSTLEIQRTEQGDSAMYLCASSSRGLRTGDGYTFGSGTRLTVV.

In nucleotides, the CDR3 is TGTGCCAGCAGTCCTACAGGGCCCCGCAATCAGCCCCAGCATTTT. This sequence encodes CASSPTGPRNQPQHF. V and J are TRBV6-6 and TRBJ1-5, with D possibly TRBD1 on 6 matching bases. The CDR3 contains 15 residues. Trimming pared 5 bases from V and 2 bases from J, leaving 13 bases between. The V gene's germline CDR1 is MNHNY and CDR2 SVGAGI (reference sequence).

The chain has TRBV6-2 or TRBV6-3 and TRBJ1-2; possibly TRBD1 for D (6 bases). The CDR3 length is 14 residues. The germline V and J ends were trimmed by 5 bases and 7 bases, with 17 bases remaining between them. The germline gives CDR1 MNHEY, CDR2 SVGEGT. For the CDR3, the DNA is TGTGCCAGCAGTCGTCTTGACAGGTGGAGTGGCTACACCTTC. Translated, it gives CASSRLDRWSGYTF.

The chain recombines TRBV28 with TRBJ2-7, with D tentatively TRBD1 (6 bases). Per the germline V gene, CDR1 is MDHEN and CDR2 is SYDVKM. V lost 6 bases to trimming and J lost 1 base, with 10 bases between them. This CDR3 is built from 13 residues. The CDR3 DNA follows: TGTGCCAGCAGCCTTACAGGGTCCTACGAGCAGTACTTC. It is translated as CASSLTGSYEQYF.

This clone came up once. The chain carries TRBV27 and TRBJ1-2, with D possibly matching TRBD1 (6 bases). Per germline, CDR1 MNHEY and CDR2 SMNVEV (reference sequence). With 6 bases removed from V and 5 bases from J, the gap between germline ends came to 13 bases. The CDR3 is 13 residues long. CDR3 in amino acids: CASRLGTNYGYTF. The CDR3 DNA follows: TGTGCCAGCAGACTCGGGACAAATTATGGCTACACCTTC.

The rearrangement links TRBV7-6 to TRBJ1-2, with 8 positions matching TRBD1. Germline V CDR1 and CDR2: SGHVS, FNYEAQ. With V trimmed by 1 base and J by 7 bases, 11 bases remained unmatched. The CDR3 length is 16 residues. The CDR3 DNA reads as TGTGCCAGCAGCTTAGATATCTCAGGGGGCCCGTCTGGCTACACCTTC. This encodes CASSLDISGGPSGYTF.

The CDR3 spells CASTIGGTGELFF. The CDR3 bases are TGTGCCAGCACAATAGGAGGCACCGGGGAGCTGTTTTTT. The genes are TRBV6-6 and TRBJ2-2, with D possibly TRBD2 on 5 matching bases. Germline loops: CDR1 MNHNY, CDR2 SVGAGI (reference sequence). V was trimmed by 7 bases and J by 4 bases, leaving 10 bases between them. The CDR3 spans 13 residues.

The chain recombines TRBV6-1 with TRBJ1-6; 8 nucleotides align to TRBD1. The CDR3 contains 14 residues. Germline V gene data show CDR1 as MNHNS and CDR2 as SASEGT. The trim removed 3 bases at V and 10 bases at J, leaving 5 bases unmatched. CDR3 sequence: CASSDRQGWSPLHF. The CDR3, as DNA: TGTGCCAGCAGTGACCGACAGGGGTGGTCACCCCTCCACTTT.

V and J are TRBV5-4 and TRBJ2-1; 11 bases map to TRBD2. From germline, CDR1 is SGHNT and CDR2 YYREEE (reference sequence). V lost 0 bases to trimming and J lost 8 bases; unmatched junction nucleotides: 7. The CDR3 loop spans 16 amino acids. The CDR3 region has the DNA TGTGCCAGCAGCTTGGGGGTAGCGGGAGGGCTAGATGAGCAGTTCTTC. Translation gives CASSLGVAGGLDEQFF.